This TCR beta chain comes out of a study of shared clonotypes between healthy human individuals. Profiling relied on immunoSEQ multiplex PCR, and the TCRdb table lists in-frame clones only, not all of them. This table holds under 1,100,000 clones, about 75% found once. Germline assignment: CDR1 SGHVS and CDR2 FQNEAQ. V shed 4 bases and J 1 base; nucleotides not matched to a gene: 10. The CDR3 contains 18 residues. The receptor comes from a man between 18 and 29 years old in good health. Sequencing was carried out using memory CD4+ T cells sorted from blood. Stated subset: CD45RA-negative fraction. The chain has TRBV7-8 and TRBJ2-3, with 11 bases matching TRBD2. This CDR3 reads CASSSDRNSGGGTDTQYF. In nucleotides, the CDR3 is TGTGCCAGCAGCTCAGATAGGAATAGCGGGGGGGGCACAGATACGCAGTATTTT.